This record covers a single T cell receptor (beta chain). Its matching antigen is unknown. The source of the sample is a study of post-analysis software for immune sequencing data. Deletions cut 5 bases from V and 5 bases from J, with 20 bases between. The CDR3 covers 16 residues. Germline V gene sequence: CDR1 SGHNT, CDR2 YENEEA. The authors incorporated unique molecular identifiers into the TCR beta cDNA libraries. Using its own MiXCR run on the PCR reads, TCRdb lists one record per CDR3 protein. The sample consists of 600,000 to 700,000 distinct CDR3 sequences, 59% of them appearing once. Whole-study findings and limits: Patients with multiple sclerosis recorded significantly lower normalized Chao1 diversity than controls, the study found. Comparison of patients with controls showed about 5 TRBV segments more frequent in patients, TRBV5-6, TRBV5-1 and TRBV20-1 among them.

V is TRBV11-3 and J is TRBJ2-3; TRBD2 is a possible D gene (5 bases). The specimen sequenced was blood. The clonotype originates from a girl aged 2-10 years with multiple sclerosis. DNA for the CDR3: TGTGCCAGCAGCCCCCCGCCGGGTCACCGGGAAGATACGCAGTATTTT. Translating it yields CASSPPPGHREDTQYF. Filled out from reference TRBV11-3 and TRBJ2-3, the complete variable domain reads EAGVVQSPRYKIIEKKQPVAFWCNPISGHNTLYWYLQNLGQGPELLIRYENEEAVDDSQLPKDRFSAERLKGVDSTLKIQPAELGDSAVYLCASSPPPGHREDTQYFGPGTRLTVL.